Listed below are T cell receptor beta chains from one sample, sequenced in a study of blood T cells in healthy people across ages. TCRdb re-called the 5' RACE reads with MiXCR, one entry per CDR3 protein. The sample holds hundreds of thousands of distinct CDR3 sequences; around a quarter are singletons and the top ten take approximately 3.3%. The same sample was also used in a study of T cells of mothers and their children.

The sample was blood. The receptors stem from a boy younger than 10 in good health. Both conserved end residues are part of each CDR3. The order of the fields is J gene, clone size, V gene, D gene, CDR3 DNA, CDR3 protein. A D gene is named only where the DNA matches it firmly. Rows may omit the clone size; those that give it use once, few, many or a size class.

J: TRBJ1-4
size: .
V: TRBV2
D: .
DNA: TGTGCCAGCAGCCAGAAGGACCCCGAGGGGGGAAAACTGTTTTTT
CDR3: CASSQKDPEGGKLFF

J: TRBJ2-7
size: .
V: TRBV27
D: .
DNA: TGTGCCAGCAGATCCTCCTCCGAAGGGGAGCAGTACTTC
CDR3: CASRSSSEGEQYF

J: TRBJ1-3
size: few
V: TRBV20-1
D: .
DNA: TGCAGTGCTAGGTCCAGCTCTGGAAACACCATATATTTT
CDR3: CSARSSSGNTIYF

J: TRBJ2-1
size: .
V: TRBV25-1
D: .
DNA: TGTGCCAGCAGTGATTGGTCATTTCTGTACTCAGGGCAGTTCTTC
CDR3: CASSDWSFLYSGQFF

J: TRBJ1-3
size: .
V: TRBV7-2
D: TRBD1
DNA: TGTGCCAGCAGCTTAGCCGGACAGGGACCAACGTCTGGAAACACCATATATTTT
CDR3: CASSLAGQGPTSGNTIYF

J: TRBJ2-5
size: few
V: TRBV7-3
D: TRBD2
DNA: TGTGCCAGCAGCTTAGTGGAAGCGGGGGTTGAGACCCAGTACTTC
CDR3: CASSLVEAGVETQYF

J: TRBJ2-1
size: .
V: TRBV4-3
D: TRBD2
DNA: TGCGCCAGCAGCCAAGATGCCGGGGGGGGCTCCTACAATGAGCAGTTCTTC
CDR3: CASSQDAGGGSYNEQFF

J: TRBJ1-1
size: few
V: TRBV29-1
D: .
DNA: TGCAGCGTCGGCCGGCGGGGAACTGAAGCTTTCTTT
CDR3: CSVGRRGTEAFF

J: TRBJ2-5
size: .
V: TRBV7-6
D: TRBD2
DNA: TGTGCCAGCAGCTTAGGAGCGGGAGGGGTCGAGACCCGGTACTTC
CDR3: CASSLGAGGVETRYF

J: TRBJ2-1
size: .
V: TRBV5-1
D: .
DNA: TGCGCCAGCAGAGGAGGAACGGGTCCCACCTACAATGAGCAGTTCTTC
CDR3: CASRGGTGPTYNEQFF

J: TRBJ2-6
size: .
V: TRBV29-1
D: .
DNA: TGCAGCGTTTCGTCTACGGGGGCCAACGTCCTGACTTTC
CDR3: CSVSSTGANVLTF

J: TRBJ2-7
size: .
V: TRBV5-5
D: TRBD2
DNA: TGTGCCAGCAGGAAACTAGCGGGGGGGTCCTACGAGCAGTACTTC
CDR3: CASRKLAGGSYEQYF

J: TRBJ2-1
size: few
V: TRBV19
D: .
DNA: TGTGCCAGTGGGCTAGGAGGGCGGGGCAATGAGCAGTTCTTC
CDR3: CASGLGGRGNEQFF

J: TRBJ2-5
size: few
V: TRBV3-1
D: TRBD2
DNA: TGTGCCAGCAGCCAAGGGGGGGCTAGCGGGTTCGGGGAGACCCAGTACTTC
CDR3: CASSQGGASGFGETQYF

J: TRBJ2-5
size: .
V: TRBV6-6
D: TRBD1
DNA: TGTGCCAGCAGCCGCAGGACAGGGTCCCAAGAGACCCAGTACTTC
CDR3: CASSRRTGSQETQYF

J: TRBJ2-7
size: many
V: TRBV4-3
D: TRBD2
DNA: TGCGCCAGCAGCCTTCGACACGGCGGGGGGCCTTACGAGCAGTACTTC
CDR3: CASSLRHGGGPYEQYF

J: TRBJ1-1
size: .
V: TRBV20-1
D: .
DNA: TGCAGTGCTAGAAATGCGGCAGGCAGCACTGAAGCTTTCTTT
CDR3: CSARNAAGSTEAFF

J: TRBJ2-7
size: .
V: TRBV7-9
D: TRBD2
DNA: TGTGCCAGCAGCCTTCTAGCGGAGGTTTACGAGCAGTACTTC
CDR3: CASSLLAEVYEQYF

J: TRBJ2-7
size: few
V: TRBV27
D: .
DNA: TGTGCCAGCAGTTTATCCGACGGGACCTACGAGCAGTACTTC
CDR3: CASSLSDGTYEQYF

J: TRBJ2-2
size: .
V: TRBV2
D: .
DNA: TGTGCCGGAGCGACAGAGAGACTCAACACCGGGGAGCTGTTTTTT
CDR3: CAGATERLNTGELFF

J: TRBJ2-3
size: few
V: TRBV12-3/TRBV12-4
D: TRBD2
DNA: TGTGCCAGCAGTCCCGCCTGGGGAGGGCATGAAGATACGCAGTATTTT
CDR3: CASSPAWGGHEDTQYF

J: TRBJ2-1
size: few
V: TRBV15
D: .
DNA: TGTGCCACCAGCCCAGGCTACGCCGGGGCCCATGAGCAGTTCTTC
CDR3: CATSPGYAGAHEQFF

J: TRBJ2-3
size: .
V: TRBV20-1
D: .
DNA: TGCAGTGCTAGAGATTTTAATACGTTTGGCGGAAAGTGGGGCACAGATACGCAGTATTTT
CDR3: CSARDFNTFGGKWGTDTQYF

J: TRBJ1-5
size: few
V: TRBV7-2
D: .
DNA: TGTGCCAGCAGCTTAGCGGGACGGGGGGTGGATCAGCCCCAGCATTTT
CDR3: CASSLAGRGVDQPQHF

J: TRBJ1-4
size: .
V: TRBV2
D: .
DNA: TGTGCCAGCAGTGAAGGCCCGGGGCTGGTAAGGGAAAAACTGTTTTTT
CDR3: CASSEGPGLVREKLFF

J: TRBJ2-1
size: few
V: TRBV20-1
D: TRBD1
DNA: TGCAGTGCTAGAGTCGGGACAGGGGTTTGGGACAATGAGCAGTTCTTC
CDR3: CSARVGTGVWDNEQFF

J: TRBJ2-5
size: .
V: TRBV7-9
D: .
DNA: TGTGCCAGCAGCTTAACTGATAAAGAGACCCAGTACTTC
CDR3: CASSLTDKETQYF

J: TRBJ2-7
size: .
V: TRBV6-6
D: TRBD1
DNA: TGTGCCAGCAGTTACTCGTGGCAGGGGGATGACGAGCAGTACTTC
CDR3: CASSYSWQGDDEQYF

J: TRBJ2-7
size: .
V: TRBV27
D: .
DNA: TGTGCCAGCAGTTTATCTCACGGGGTAGGGGTTTCCTACGAGCAGTACTTC
CDR3: CASSLSHGVGVSYEQYF

J: TRBJ2-3
size: .
V: TRBV12-3/TRBV12-4
D: .
DNA: TGTGCCAGCAGTCGACTAGTGGTCGGTGCAGATACGCAGTATTTT
CDR3: CASSRLVVGADTQYF

J: TRBJ2-3
size: .
V: TRBV14
D: .
DNA: TGTGCCAGCAGCCAAGGACACGGCACATATACGCAGTATTTT
CDR3: CASSQGHGTYTQYF

J: TRBJ1-1
size: .
V: TRBV19
D: TRBD1
DNA: TGTGCCAGTAGTATGCCAGGGGGGGTCACTGAAGCTTTCTTT
CDR3: CASSMPGGVTEAFF

J: TRBJ2-5
size: .
V: TRBV12-3/TRBV12-4
D: .
DNA: TGTGCCAGCAGACAGACAGGTCGAAGGGAGACCCAGTACTTC
CDR3: CASRQTGRRETQYF

J: TRBJ2-6
size: few
V: TRBV7-9
D: .
DNA: TGTGCCAGCACCCAGGGTTCTGGGGCCAACGTCCTGACTTTC
CDR3: CASTQGSGANVLTF

J: TRBJ2-3
size: many
V: TRBV9
D: TRBD2
DNA: TGTGCCAGCAGCGTAGTAGCGGGGGGCACAGATACGCAGTATTTT
CDR3: CASSVVAGGTDTQYF

J: TRBJ1-5
size: .
V: TRBV15
D: .
DNA: TGTGCCACCACAGCGTATAGCAATCAGCCCCAGCATTTT
CDR3: CATTAYSNQPQHF

J: TRBJ1-5
size: few
V: TRBV27
D: .
DNA: TGTGCCAGCAGATCCGGGCTTCAGCCCCAGCATTTT
CDR3: CASRSGLQPQHF

J: TRBJ2-1
size: .
V: TRBV24-1
D: .
DNA: TGTGCCACCAGCGATTCTAGCGTAGAGCAGTTCTTC
CDR3: CATSDSSVEQFF

J: TRBJ2-3
size: few
V: TRBV12-3/TRBV12-4
D: .
DNA: TGTGCCAGCAGTTTAGCGGGAGTAACGGGAGATACGCAGTATTTT
CDR3: CASSLAGVTGDTQYF

J: TRBJ2-1
size: .
V: TRBV5-5
D: .
DNA: TGTGCCAGCAGACACGAGGGATACAATGAGCAGTTCTTC
CDR3: CASRHEGYNEQFF

J: TRBJ2-7
size: .
V: TRBV4-3
D: .
DNA: TGCGCCAGCAGCCAAGAGGGTAGCGGCTCCTACGAGCAGTACTTC
CDR3: CASSQEGSGSYEQYF

J: TRBJ2-5
size: .
V: TRBV5-4
D: .
DNA: TGTGCCAGCAGCTTGGCCCAGCAGACCCAGTACTTC
CDR3: CASSLAQQTQYF

J: TRBJ2-5
size: .
V: TRBV5-1
D: .
DNA: TGCGCCAGCAGCTTGGACTTCCAGAGGGCGGAGACCCAGTACTTC
CDR3: CASSLDFQRAETQYF

J: TRBJ2-4
size: .
V: TRBV20-1
D: TRBD1
DNA: TGCAGTGCTAGAGCCACACAGGGGACGGGTGGGAACATTCAGTACTTC
CDR3: CSARATQGTGGNIQYF

J: TRBJ2-5
size: .
V: TRBV7-2
D: .
DNA: TGTGCCAGCAGCTTAGGGCAGCACCAAGAGACCCAGTACTTC
CDR3: CASSLGQHQETQYF

J: TRBJ2-2
size: many
V: TRBV7-9
D: TRBD2
DNA: TGTGCCAGCATCCCCAGGCTGGCTAGCGGGAGGAACACCGGGGAGCTGTTTTTT
CDR3: CASIPRLASGRNTGELFF

J: TRBJ1-4
size: .
V: TRBV4-3
D: .
DNA: TGCGCCAGCAGCCAAGAAGGCAGGGGACGCACTAATGAAAAACTGTTTTTT
CDR3: CASSQEGRGRTNEKLFF

J: TRBJ2-7
size: few
V: TRBV19
D: TRBD2
DNA: TGTGCCAGCAGCGGGAGGGGTTTGGAGCAGTACTTC
CDR3: CASSGRGLEQYF

J: TRBJ1-1
size: .
V: TRBV12-3/TRBV12-4
D: .
DNA: TGTGCCAGCAGTCAACCCCGGGTCTTGCGTACTGAAGCTTTCTTT
CDR3: CASSQPRVLRTEAFF

J: TRBJ1-4
size: few
V: TRBV20-1
D: TRBD1
DNA: TGCAGTGCTAGAGATCCTGGACAGGGTCGGTGGTATAGTGAAAAACTGTTTTTT
CDR3: CSARDPGQGRWYSEKLFF

J: TRBJ2-5
size: few
V: TRBV7-6
D: .
DNA: TGTGCCAGCAGCCCCCAGACTATTTCAGAGACCCAGTACTTC
CDR3: CASSPQTISETQYF

J: TRBJ1-1
size: .
V: TRBV7-9
D: TRBD1
DNA: TGTGCCAGCAGCTTCGGGACAGGGTCATTAGTGGGCACTGAAGCTTTCTTT
CDR3: CASSFGTGSLVGTEAFF

J: TRBJ1-1
size: few
V: TRBV10-3
D: .
DNA: TGTGCCATCAGTGAGTCGAAGGGAAGTGGCACTGAAGCTTTCTTT
CDR3: CAISESKGSGTEAFF

J: TRBJ1-5
size: few
V: TRBV19
D: .
DNA: TGTGCCAGTAGTACCGGGGCCTATAGCAATCAGCCCCAGCATTTT
CDR3: CASSTGAYSNQPQHF

J: TRBJ2-7
size: many
V: TRBV5-6
D: .
DNA: TGTGCCAGCAACCTGAAGGATGGGTACGAGCAGTACTTC
CDR3: CASNLKDGYEQYF